The clone carrying this TCR beta chain appeared many times. The sample is drawn from a study of early T cells in non-severe SARS-CoV-2 infection. Germline CDR1 reads SGDLS; CDR2 reads YYNGEE. CDR3 length: 14 residues. V shed 4 bases, J shed 4 bases, and the junction held 7 bases outside the gene matches. TCRdb itself ran the 5' RACE reads through MiXCR, one entry per CDR3 protein. This table has tens of thousands of distinct CDR3 sequences, 4.5% to 7% appearing once. The sequencing used whole blood, collected at baseline. This sequence originates from an adult who was a healthcare worker with PCR-confirmed SARS-CoV-2 infection or an uninfected control (not recorded which). V is TRBV9 and J is TRBJ1-2, with TRBD1 matching over 7 bases. The CDR3: CASSSPTGLYGYTF. CDR3 nucleotide sequence: TGTGCCAGCAGCTCCCCGACAGGGCTCTATGGCTACACCTTC.